The 15 T cell receptor beta chains listed next were all sequenced from one sample in a study of blood T cell repertoires in COVID-19. Some clones are missing from TCRdb's copy, which holds only in-frame ones; the method was immunoSEQ multiplex PCR. In the table there are over 90,000 clones, 70% to 80% of which are singletons. The sample consisted of peripheral blood. All receptors come from a man in his fifties or sixties with active or convalescent COVID-19.

In this sample, this clone turned up many times. V and J are TRBV28 and TRBJ1-1; the match to TRBD1 covers 7 bases. V lost 6 bases and J lost 5; bases outside the gene matches: 6. Per the germline V gene, CDR1 is MDHEN and CDR2 is SYDVKM. The CDR3 contains 13 residues. The CDR3 here is CASSRDRVTEAFF. In DNA, the CDR3 is TGTGCCAGCAGCCGAGACAGGGTTACTGAAGCTTTCTTT.

V is TRBV11-2 and J is TRBJ2-1, with TRBD2 matching over 14 bases. The CDR3 spans 15 residues. CDR1 is SGHAT, CDR2 FQNNGV, per germline. V dropped 4 bases and J dropped 6; count of bases not matched to a gene: 2. DNA for the CDR3: TGTGCCAGCAGCTCGGGACTAGCGGGAGCCAATGAGCAGTTCTTC. The encoded protein is CASSSGLAGANEQFF.

This chain joins TRBV6-5 and TRBJ1-1, with TRBD1 identical over 8 bases. The ends lost 7 bases at V and 1 base at J; junction bases unmatched: 8. The CDR3 is 15 amino acids. CDR1 is MNHEY, CDR2 SVGAGI, per germline. The CDR3 is CASIYAGTGNTEAFF. The CDR3 bases are TGTGCCAGCATCTACGCGGGGACAGGGAACACTGAAGCTTTCTTT.

The chain is built from TRBV11-3 and TRBJ1-1; D is perhaps TRBD1 (6 bases). The V end was cut by 5 bases, the J end by 1 base, with 14 bases between. The CDR3 consists of 15 residues. The germline V gene has CDR1 SGHNT and CDR2 YENEEA. The CDR3 region is CASSAAGTTNTEAFF. The CDR3 region has the DNA TGTGCCAGCAGCGCGGCCGGGACAACGAACACTGAAGCTTTCTTT.

The rearrangement links TRBV7-9 to TRBJ1-1; no clear D. Between the trimmed V and J ends, which lost 1 base and 1 base, there was a span of 13 bases. This CDR3 has 16 residues. Germline V gene sequence: CDR1 SEHNR, CDR2 FQNEAQ (reference sequence). CDR3 sequence reads: CASSLVGSPGNTEAFF. The CDR3 DNA follows: TGTGCCAGCAGCTTAGTTGGGTCCCCAGGGAACACTGAAGCTTTCTTT.

In DNA, the CDR3 is TGTGCCAGCAGCTCCCGGACAGTCAAAGAGACCCAGTACTTC. Translated, it gives CASSSRTVKETQYF. The V call is TRBV7-8, the J call TRBJ2-5; D is perhaps TRBD1 (6 bases). V gave up 4 bases and J gave up 3 bases, with 12 bases separating them. CDR3 length equals 14 residues. Germline V lookup: CDR1 SGHVS, CDR2 FQNEAQ.

The V call is TRBV6-5, the J call TRBJ2-3; 7 nucleotides match TRBD2. V dropped 9 bases and J dropped 5; count of bases not matched to a gene: 11. The germline V gene has CDR1 MNHEY and CDR2 SVGAGI. This CDR3 has 14 amino acids. In nucleotides, the CDR3 is TGTGCCAGTGGGGTGGGGAGGGTGGAAGATACGCAGTATTTT. Encoded protein: CASGVGRVEDTQYF.

The chain uses TRBV28 and TRBJ2-7; D possibly corresponds to TRBD1 (6 bases). This CDR3 contains 14 residues. V was pared by 2 bases and J by 3 bases, with 11 bases between. CDR1 is MDHEN, CDR2 SYDVKM, per germline. In nucleotides, the CDR3 is TGTGCCAGCAGTTTAGAACAGGGAGACTACGAGCAGTACTTC. Amino acid sequence: CASSLEQGDYEQYF.

V and J are TRBV4-1 and TRBJ2-1; 15 bases line up with TRBD2. CDR1 is MGHRA and CDR2 is YSYEKL in the germline V gene. Trimming at V came to 4 bases and at J to 0 bases, leaving 13 bases not matched to a gene. CDR3 size: 21 residues. In DNA form, the CDR3 reads TGCGCCAGCAGCCCTTCCGTAGGGACTAGCGGGAGGAGTGGCTCCTACAATGAGCAGTTCTTC. Translated, it gives CASSPSVGTSGRSGSYNEQFF.

The gene calls are TRBV5-8 and TRBJ2-7; 11 positions match TRBD1. Germline V gene data show CDR1 as SGHTS and CDR2 as YDEGEE. Trimming cost V 3 bases and J 4 bases; bases outside gene matches: 0. This CDR3 has 13 amino acids. In DNA, the CDR3 is TGTGCCAGCAGCTGGGACAGGGGGTACGAGCAGTACTTC. Residues: CASSWDRGYEQYF.

The chain carries TRBV27 and TRBJ2-3; perhaps TRBD2 as D (6 bases). This CDR3 is 15 amino acids long. Per germline, CDR1 MNHEY and CDR2 SMNVEV (reference sequence). V lost 5 bases, J lost 2 bases, and 14 bases lay in between. The DNA for the CDR3 is TGTGCCAGCAGTCTAATTAGCGGAAACACAGATACGCAGTATTTT. It is translated as CASSLISGNTDTQYF.

The V call is TRBV5-1, the J call TRBJ2-4; TRBD2 is a possible D gene (6 bases). Looked up from germline, CDR1 is SGHRS and CDR2 is YFSETQ. The CDR3 is made up of 15 amino acids. The ends were cut back, 4 bases at V and 6 bases at J, with 17 bases in the middle. The CDR3 loop is CASSADTSRGNIQYF. The DNA for the CDR3 is TGCGCCAGCAGCGCCGATACTAGCAGAGGAAACATTCAGTACTTC.

This sequence joins TRBV4-3 and TRBJ1-1, with D tentatively TRBD1 (5 bases). The CDR3 sequence is 13 residues long. CDR1 and CDR2 from the germline V gene are LGHNA and YSLEER. V shed 8 bases and J shed 2 bases, with 12 bases lying between them. CDR3 bases: TGCGCCAGCTCGTGGACACGTAACACTGAAGCTTTCTTT. It is translated as CASSWTRNTEAFF.

The J gene is TRBJ1-5, the V gene TRBV6-4; 10 bases map to TRBD1. Germline V gene sequence: CDR1 MRHNA, CDR2 SNTAGT. This CDR3 has 16 amino acids. Losses at the gene ends were 5 bases for V and 3 bases for J; bases not matched to a gene: 7. This CDR3 is CASSPGQGMANQPQHF. The CDR3 DNA is TGTGCCAGCAGTCCGGGACAGGGGATGGCCAATCAGCCCCAGCATTTT.

The chain is built from TRBV20-1 and TRBJ1-1; no definite D call. Germline lookup yields CDR1 DFQATT and CDR2 SNEGSKA (reference sequence). The V gene lost 5 bases and the J gene lost 3 bases, with 4 bases spanning the gap. The CDR3 sequence is 10 residues long. Written as DNA, the CDR3 is TGCAGTGCTCCAGACACTGAAGCTTTCTTT. Residues: CSAPDTEAFF.